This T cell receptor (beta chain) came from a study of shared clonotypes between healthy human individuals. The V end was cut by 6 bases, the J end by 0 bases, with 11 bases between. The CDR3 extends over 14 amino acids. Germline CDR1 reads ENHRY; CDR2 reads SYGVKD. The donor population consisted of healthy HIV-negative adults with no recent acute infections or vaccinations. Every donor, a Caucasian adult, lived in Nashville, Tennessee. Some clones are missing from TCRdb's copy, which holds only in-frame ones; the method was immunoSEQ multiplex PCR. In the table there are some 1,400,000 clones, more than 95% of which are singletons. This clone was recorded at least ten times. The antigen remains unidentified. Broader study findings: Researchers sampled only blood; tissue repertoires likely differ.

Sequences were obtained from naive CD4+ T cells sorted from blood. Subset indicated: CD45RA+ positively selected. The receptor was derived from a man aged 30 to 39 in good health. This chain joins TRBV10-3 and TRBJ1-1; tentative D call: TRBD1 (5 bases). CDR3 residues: CAIRTDILNTEAFF. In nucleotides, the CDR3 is TGTGCCATCAGGACGGACATCCTGAACACTGAAGCTTTCTTT.